The 28 T cell receptor beta chains listed next were all sequenced from one sample in a study of radiation and T cells in renal cell carcinoma. The time point is: blood 4 weeks post-SBRT, at nephrectomy. Treatment reported: 15 Gy SBRT to primary tumor, nephrectomy 4 weeks later. Sequencing was performed with immunoSEQ multiplex PCR; in TCRdb, only in-frame clones are kept and a portion is missing. This sample has roughly 170,000 clones; about nine tenths occur once, and the top ten carry about 10%. The source was blood, collected from a patient whose treatment included radiotherapy and nephrectomy. These TCRs come from a woman aged 50 to 65 with renal cell carcinoma.

The CDR3 DNA is TGTGCCAGCAGTCCGGGACAGGGAAAAACTGGAAACACCATATATTTT. Translating it yields CASSPGQGKTGNTIYF. The chain has TRBV6-6 and TRBJ1-3; 9 bases fit TRBD1. CDR1 and CDR2 (germline): MNHNY, SVGAGI (reference sequence). CDR3 length: 16 amino acids. Germline trimming cut 5 bases from V and 2 bases from J; bases unmatched to any gene: 7.

The rearrangement uses TRBV19 and TRBJ1-3; D may be TRBD1 (5 bases). This CDR3 region has 13 residues. V was cut by 8 bases and J by 2 bases, with 10 bases left in between. Germline CDR1 reads LNHDA; CDR2 reads SQIVND (reference sequence). This CDR3 is CASGRGPGNTIYF. The CDR3 DNA follows: TGTGCCAGTGGACGGGGCCCTGGAAACACCATATATTTT. The whole variable domain, filled in from reference TRBV19 and TRBJ1-3, reads DGGITQSPKYLFRKEGQNVTLSCEQNLNHDAMYWYRQDPGQGLRLIYYSQIVNDFQKGDIAEGYSVSREKKESFPLTVTSAQKNPTAFYLCASGRGPGNTIYFGEGSWLTVV.

This sequence joins TRBV18 and TRBJ1-1; D is unclear. Germline V CDR1 and CDR2: KGHSH, LQKENI. Trimming removed 1 base from V and 1 base from J, with 10 bases in between. The CDR3 sequence is 15 residues long. The CDR3: CASSPQAGQNTEAFF. CDR3 in DNA: TGTGCCAGCTCACCACAGGCGGGCCAGAACACTGAAGCTTTCTTT.

The J gene is TRBJ1-1, the V gene TRBV7-9; no firm D call. This CDR3 region has 15 residues. Trimming shortened V by 2 bases and J by 1 base, and 11 bases separated the two germline ends. Germline-derived CDR1 and CDR2 are SEHNR and FQNEAQ (reference sequence). CDR3 loop: CASSLLERGNTEAFF. CDR3 DNA: TGTGCCAGCAGCTTATTAGAGCGTGGGAACACTGAAGCTTTCTTT.

The chain employs TRBV11-2 and TRBJ1-1; no definite D call. The V gene lost 5 bases and the J gene lost 0 bases, with 22 bases spanning the gap. Germline CDR1 is SGHAT and CDR2 is FQNNGV. The CDR3 runs to 18 residues. In DNA form, the CDR3 reads TGTGCCAGCAGCCCTACCCCGTCCAGTGGACCTATGAACACTGAAGCTTTCTTT. It translates to CASSPTPSSGPMNTEAFF.

The chain joins TRBV5-1 to TRBJ1-4; D is unresolved. The CDR3 is made up of 14 amino acids. Looked up from germline, CDR1 is SGHRS and CDR2 is YFSETQ. V lost 0 bases and J lost 7, with 10 bases in between. CDR3 residues: CASSLGSTPEKLFF. The CDR3 nucleotides are TGCGCCAGCAGCTTGGGCAGTACCCCTGAAAAACTGTTTTTT. The full variable domain, rest sourced from reference TRBV5-1 and TRBJ1-4, is KAGVTQTPRYLIKTRGQQVTLSCSPISGHRSVSWYQQTPGQGLQFLFEYFSETQRNKGNFPGRFSGRQFSNSRSEMNVSTLELGDSALYLCASSLGSTPEKLFFGSGTQLSVL.

V usage is TRBV2 and J usage is TRBJ1-1; 8 bases are shared with TRBD1. The CDR3 spans 16 residues. CDR1 and CDR2 (germline): SNHLY, FYNNEI. J gave up 8 bases and V 6 bases, and 17 bases lay outside the gene matches. CDR3: CASRTRDRLLSREAFF. The CDR3 bases are TGTGCCAGCAGAACCCGGGACAGGCTACTTTCTAGAGAAGCTTTCTTT.

For this clone: Other DNA sequences in the same sample also yield this CDR3. The chain recombines TRBV5-1 with TRBJ1-2; perhaps TRBD1 as D (6 bases). CDR3 length: 15 residues. V lost 0 bases and J lost 7, with 16 bases in between. Germline-derived CDR1 and CDR2 are SGHRS and YFSETQ. The CDR3 is CASSLEGVGGSGYTF. DNA for the CDR3: TGCGCCAGCAGCTTGGAAGGAGTGGGGGGCTCTGGCTACACCTTC.

V is TRBV5-4 and J is TRBJ1-2, with TRBD1 matching 8 bases. After removal of 5 bases from V and 2 bases from J, the junction contained 5 bases not matched to a gene. The CDR3 spans 14 residues. CDR1 and CDR2 from the germline V gene are SGHNT and YYREEE (reference sequence). CDR3 in amino acids: CASRGGQGNYGYTF. The CDR3 DNA is TGTGCCAGCAGGGGAGGACAGGGAAACTATGGCTACACCTTC.

The chain couples TRBV5-1 to TRBJ2-1; 10 bases map to TRBD2. CDR1 and CDR2 (germline): SGHRS, YFSETQ. Trimming took 0 bases from V and 8 from J; bases not matched to a gene: 11. The CDR3 is 17 residues long. The CDR3 DNA reads TGCGCCAGCAGCTTGGCTGCAAGCGGGGGGGCGGGAGATGAGCAGTTCTTC. Its protein product is CASSLAASGGAGDEQFF. Combining the CDR3 with reference TRBV5-1 and TRBJ2-1 gives the whole variable domain KAGVTQTPRYLIKTRGQQVTLSCSPISGHRSVSWYQQTPGQGLQFLFEYFSETQRNKGNFPGRFSGRQFSNSRSEMNVSTLELGDSALYLCASSLAASGGAGDEQFFGPGTRLTVL.

This sequence joins TRBV19 and TRBJ1-5, with D possibly TRBD1 on 5 matching bases. V gave up 3 bases and J gave up 0 bases, with 15 bases separating them. CDR1 and CDR2 (germline): LNHDA, SQIVND (reference sequence). The CDR3 totals 17 residues. The CDR3 nucleotides read TGTGCCAGTAGTATCTCCGGGGGACTCTATAGCAATCAGCCCCAGCATTTT. Its translation: CASSISGGLYSNQPQHF.

This chain uses TRBV27 with TRBJ1-4, with 11 positions matching TRBD1. This CDR3 contains 15 residues. The germline gives CDR1 MNHEY, CDR2 SMNVEV (reference sequence). The V and J ends lost 6 bases and 3 bases, in that order; junction bases with no gene match: 3. CDR3 amino acids: CASRGTGGANEKLFF. CDR3 DNA: TGTGCCAGCAGAGGGACAGGGGGTGCTAATGAAAAACTGTTTTTT.

This rearrangement joins TRBV6-1 to TRBJ2-7, with 7 bases fitting TRBD2. Germline CDR1 MNHNS, CDR2 SASEGT. With 7 bases clipped from V and 5 bases from J, the junction kept 11 bases outside the gene matches. This CDR3 comprises 14 residues. Here the CDR3 reads CASTGAGVVDEQYF. CDR3 bases: TGTGCCAGCACCGGGGCGGGGGTTGTGGACGAGCAGTACTTC.

J is TRBJ1-1 and V is TRBV5-4; 7 bases agree with TRBD1. With 4 bases clipped from V and 2 bases from J, the junction kept 8 bases outside the gene matches. This CDR3 contains 15 residues. From germline, CDR1 is SGHNT and CDR2 YYREEE (reference sequence). DNA for the CDR3: TGTGCCAGCAGCCCCCGGGACAGCCTAAACACTGAAGCTTTCTTT. Its translation is CASSPRDSLNTEAFF.

The chain recombines TRBV7-2 with TRBJ1-3, with D possibly TRBD1 on 5 matching bases. Germline CDR1 reads SGHTA; CDR2 reads FQGNSA. The CDR3 spans 14 residues. V was shortened by 2 bases and J by 1 base, with 6 bases between the two germline ends. Written as DNA, the CDR3 is TGTGCCAGCAGCTTACACAGGTCTGGAAACACCATATATTTT. It is translated as CASSLHRSGNTIYF.

V usage is TRBV6-1 and J usage is TRBJ2-2, with 8 positions matching TRBD1. The J segment lost 5 bases and the V segment lost 7 bases, leaving 9 bases of the junction unmatched. CDR3 length equals 15 residues. Germline lookup yields CDR1 MNHNS and CDR2 SASEGT. The CDR3: CASTQDRASTGELFF. CDR3 coding DNA: TGTGCCAGCACCCAGGACAGGGCGAGTACCGGGGAGCTGTTTTTT.

V gene TRBV9 combines with J gene TRBJ2-3; 7 bases are shared with TRBD1. Germline lookup yields CDR1 SGDLS and CDR2 YYNGEE. This CDR3 has 13 amino acids. V shed 5 bases and J 1 base; nucleotides not matched to a gene: 1. CDR3 nucleotides: TGTGCCAGCAGAACAGGGGGCACAGATACGCAGTATTTT. Translation gives CASRTGGTDTQYF.

This rearrangement joins TRBV6-5 to TRBJ1-1, with a tentative D call TRBD1 (5 bases). Germline CDR1 MNHEY, CDR2 SVGAGI. The CDR3 consists of 11 residues. V lost 6 bases, J lost 10 bases, and 12 bases lay in between. CDR3 region: CASSHGGVAFF. In nucleotides, the CDR3 is TGTGCCAGCAGCCACGGGGGGGTAGCTTTCTTT.

The V and J genes are TRBV9 and TRBJ2-3, with 7 nucleotides matching TRBD2. V was clipped by 4 bases and J by 5 bases; unmatched bases: 10. Per germline, CDR1 SGDLS and CDR2 YYNGEE. There are 15 residues in the CDR3. CDR3: CASSSQTGGLDTQYF. The CDR3 DNA reads TGTGCCAGCAGCTCCCAAACCGGGGGGTTAGATACGCAGTATTTT.

The chain joins TRBV19 to TRBJ1-3; the D is unclear. Trimming took off 7 bases at V and 1 base at J, with 11 bases between the two ends. Germline loops: CDR1 LNHDA, CDR2 SQIVND (reference sequence). The CDR3 consists of 14 residues. The CDR3 is CASTRGQSGNTIYF. The CDR3 DNA is TGTGCCAGTACGCGAGGGCAGTCTGGAAACACCATATATTTT.

The gene calls are TRBV5-1 and TRBJ2-7; TRBD2 matches at 16 bases. The CDR3 totals 16 residues. The V gene end was trimmed by 3 bases and the J gene end by 2 bases; junction bases not matched to a gene: 2. The germline CDR1 and CDR2 sequences are SGHRS and YFSETQ. The CDR3 loop is CASSSGTSGGAYEQYF. The CDR3 nucleotides are TGCGCCAGCAGCTCCGGGACTAGCGGGGGGGCCTACGAGCAGTACTTC.

The chain joins TRBV7-9 to TRBJ1-4; D is undetermined. The germline CDR1 and CDR2 sequences are SEHNR and FQNEAQ (reference sequence). V dropped 5 bases and J dropped 3 bases, with 13 bases sitting between them. The CDR3 has 15 residues. The CDR3 loop is CASSKDGKANEKLFF. The DNA for the CDR3 is TGTGCCAGCAGCAAGGACGGGAAGGCTAATGAAAAACTGTTTTTT.

In DNA, the CDR3 is TGCGCCAGCAGGCGGACAGCCGATGATACCCAGTACTTC. Amino acids: CASRRTADDTQYF. The chain couples TRBV5-1 to TRBJ2-5; D might be TRBD1 (6 bases). V lost 5 bases and J 8 bases, leaving 16 bases between the germline ends. This CDR3 has 13 residues. Looked up from germline, CDR1 is SGHRS and CDR2 is YFSETQ. The full variable domain, rest sourced from reference TRBV5-1 and TRBJ2-5, is KAGVTQTPRYLIKTRGQQVTLSCSPISGHRSVSWYQQTPGQGLQFLFEYFSETQRNKGNFPGRFSGRQFSNSRSEMNVSTLELGDSALYLCASRRTADDTQYFGPGTRLLVL.

This chain uses TRBV5-1 with TRBJ1-2; possible D gene TRBD1, 6 bases. Germline V CDR1 and CDR2: SGHRS, YFSETQ. V was cut by 4 bases and J by 1 base, with 20 bases left in between. This CDR3 has 17 amino acids. Here the CDR3 reads CASSRRDTPTDNYGYTF. DNA of the CDR3: TGCGCCAGCAGCCGACGGGACACACCAACCGATAACTATGGCTACACCTTC.

The chain recombines TRBV7-8 with TRBJ2-1; possible D gene TRBD2, 6 bases. Germline V gene lookup returns CDR1 SGHVS and CDR2 FQNEAQ. Trimming took off 1 base at V and 4 bases at J, with 11 bases between the two ends. This CDR3 comprises 15 residues. The CDR3 DNA reads as TGTGCCAGCAGCTTAGATGCTAGCGCGTACAATGAGCAGTTCTTC. Translated, it gives CASSLDASAYNEQFF. Combining the CDR3 with reference TRBV7-8 and TRBJ2-1 gives the whole variable domain GAGVSQSPRYKVAKRGQDVALRCDPISGHVSLFWYQQALGQGPEFLTYFQNEAQLDKSGLPSDRFFAERPEGSVSTLKIQRTQQEDSAVYLCASSLDASAYNEQFFGPGTRLTVL.

The rearrangement links TRBV5-4 to TRBJ2-3; D gene ambiguous. Germline V gene lookup returns CDR1 SGHNT and CDR2 YYREEE (reference sequence). Trimming took off 1 base at V and 3 bases at J, with 9 bases between the two ends. The CDR3 is 14 residues long. The DNA for the CDR3 is TGTGCCAGCAGCTTGAAAAGAGGAACAGATACGCAGTATTTT. It codes for CASSLKRGTDTQYF.

V and J are TRBV18 and TRBJ1-6; D is ambiguous. The V gene lost 2 bases and the J gene lost 4 bases, with 18 bases spanning the gap. CDR1 and CDR2 from the germline V gene are KGHSH and LQKENI. The CDR3 spans 18 residues. This CDR3 is CASSPSSVSLNYNSPLHF. The CDR3 nucleotides are TGTGCCAGCTCACCATCAAGCGTCAGCCTAAATTATAATTCACCCCTCCACTTT.

The rearrangement joins TRBV20-1 to TRBJ1-1; D perhaps matches TRBD1 (5 bases). V was cut by 7 bases and J by 7 bases, with 13 bases left in between. The CDR3 length is 11 residues. Germline V gives CDR1 DFQATT, CDR2 SNEGSKA (reference sequence). The CDR3: CSGSGGGEAFF. The CDR3 region has the DNA TGCAGTGGAAGCGGGGGGGGTGAAGCTTTCTTT.